The clone carrying this TCR beta chain was seen repeatedly, ten times or more. Its antigen is unknown. The sample comes from a study of T cells in Graves' hyperthyroidism and ophthalmopathy. Study findings and constraints: Most expanded thyroid clonotypes above 0.001 recurred in blood.

In germline, CDR1 is MDHEN, CDR2 SYDVKM. Trimming pared 3 bases from V and 5 bases from J, leaving 17 bases between. This CDR3 is 15 amino acids long. Authors of the study amplified TCR beta CDR3 regions from RNA transcripts. First-round RT-PCR targeting the TCR CDR3 was performed with the HTBI primer set. From the multiplex PCR reads, TCRdb called clonotypes with MiXCR, one entry per CDR3 protein. The sample includes approximately 600,000 distinct CDR3 sequences, about 14% of them seen just once. The sequencing input was blood. This TCR was recovered from a woman between 40 and 50 years old with Graves' ophthalmopathy. The V and J genes are TRBV28 and TRBJ2-7, with D perhaps TRBD1 (6 bases). The CDR3 DNA follows: TGTGCCAGCAGTTTGGGCGGAAACAGGGTCGACGAGCAGTACTTC. This sequence encodes CASSLGGNRVDEQYF.